Each of the 7 T cell receptor beta chains below was sequenced from the same sample in a study of CD4 T cells in relation to SARS-CoV-2 and coronaviruses. Before the COVID-19 pandemic, during about 2011-2019, CD4+ T cells were taken from unexposed donors. Isolation of CD4+ T cells took place after 10 days in culture. No antigen has been assigned to these receptors. Generated by immunoSEQ multiplex PCR, the TCRdb table keeps only in-frame clones and is missing some. The sample lists under 20,000 clones; 74% were seen once. The source material was CD4+ T cells from PBMCs, cultured in vitro. These receptors all come from a human donor in good health.

The V call is TRBV6-5, the J call TRBJ1-1; no firm D call. This CDR3 region has 13 residues. Germline assignment: CDR1 MNHEY and CDR2 SVGAGI. Trimming removed 6 bases at V and 0 bases at J, with 8 bases between. The CDR3 nucleotides read TGTGCCAGCAGGGTCAGCCTGAACACTGAAGCTTTCTTT. Its protein is CASRVSLNTEAFF.

The chain combines TRBV28 with TRBJ2-1; D is unresolved. The CDR3 is 15 residues long. Trimming took 8 bases from V and 0 from J, leaving 14 bases between them. CDR1 MDHEN and CDR2 SYDVKM come from the germline V gene. CDR3 DNA: TGTGCCAGCTTCCCGGCTACGAGCTCCTACAATGAGCAGTTCTTC. Its translation is CASFPATSSYNEQFF.

By share, this clone ranks as large. V and J are TRBV18 and TRBJ2-5; 7 nucleotides align to TRBD1. Germline V gene data show CDR1 as KGHSH and CDR2 as LQKENI. J was trimmed by 2 bases and V by 4 bases; bases with no gene match: 7. The CDR3 sequence is 15 residues long. The CDR3 reads CASSLRDSQQETQYF. The CDR3 DNA reads as TGTGCCAGCTCACTCCGGGACAGCCAACAAGAGACCCAGTACTTC.

The chain is built from TRBV30 and TRBJ1-4; perhaps TRBD1 as D (5 bases). Trimming shortened V by 1 base and J by 8 bases, and 17 bases separated the two germline ends. The CDR3 contains 15 residues. Germline loops: CDR1 GTSNPN, CDR2 SVGIG (reference sequence). CDR3 in amino acids: CAWSADRAGGEKLFF. Here the CDR3 DNA reads TGTGCCTGGAGTGCAGATCGGGCGGGGGGGGAAAAACTGTTTTTT.

This rearrangement joins TRBV20-1 to TRBJ2-1, with a weak D call TRBD2 (6 bases). Germline V gene data show CDR1 as DFQATT and CDR2 as SNEGSKA (reference sequence). The CDR3 is 13 residues long. The germline V and J ends were trimmed by 3 bases and 8 bases, with 14 bases remaining between them. CDR3 sequence: CSASPGTGDEQFF. The CDR3 DNA is TGCAGTGCTAGTCCGGGGACGGGAGATGAGCAGTTCTTC.

The chain links TRBV5-1 to TRBJ2-5, with 8 bases that match TRBD1. CDR3 length: 15 residues. Trimming removed 5 bases from V and 5 bases from J; junction bases left unmatched: 11. From germline, CDR1 is SGHRS and CDR2 YFSETQ. CDR3 DNA sequence: TGCGCCAGCAGTAAACGGACACAGGGGGTCGAGACCCAGTACTTC. Its translation is CASSKRTQGVETQYF.

The rearrangement joins TRBV7-9 to TRBJ2-1, with TRBD2 matching 9 bases. CDR1 is SEHNR and CDR2 is FQNEAQ in the germline V gene (reference sequence). The ends lost 1 base at V and 12 bases at J; junction bases unmatched: 10. CDR3 size: 15 residues. CDR3 amino acids: CASSLGAGGVQRQFF. DNA for the CDR3: TGTGCCAGCAGCTTAGGAGCGGGAGGTGTCCAAAGGCAGTTCTTC. Full variable domain (outside the CDR3, taken from reference TRBV7-9 and TRBJ2-1): DTGVSQNPRHKITKRGQNVTFRCDPISEHNRLYWYRQTLGQGPEFLTYFQNEAQLEKSRLLSDRFSAERPKGSFSTLEIQRTEQGDSAMYLCASSLGAGGVQRQFFGPGTRLTVL.